The 10 T cell receptor beta chains below come from one sample, sequenced in a study of blood T cell repertoires in COVID-19. The table came from immunoSEQ multiplex PCR; TCRdb's copy has only in-frame clones and leaves some out. The sample includes 250,000 to 400,000 clones, more than 75% of them seen just once. What was sequenced was PBMCs or T cells enriched from blood (not recorded which). These receptors all stem from a man aged 60 to 75 who had recovered from COVID-19.

J is TRBJ1-1 and V is TRBV23-1; D gene ambiguous. TRBV23-1 is recorded as an ORF, its role being uncertain. V lost 4 bases and J 2 bases, leaving 14 bases between the germline ends. The CDR3 is 15 residues long. The chain's CDR3 is CASSRVGEENTEAFF. In nucleotides, the CDR3 is TGCGCCAGCAGTCGAGTCGGAGAGGAAAACACTGAAGCTTTCTTT.

The CDR3: CASSEDTLKSTDTQYF. CDR3 nucleotide sequence: TGTGCCAGCAGCGAAGACACGTTAAAAAGCACAGATACGCAGTATTTT. The chain employs TRBV9 and TRBJ2-3; D not certain. The V end was cut by 3 bases, the J end by 0 bases, with 14 bases between. The V gene's germline CDR1 is SGDLS and CDR2 YYNGEE. The CDR3 sequence is 16 residues long.

DNA for the CDR3: TGTGCCAGCAGCCCCCAGGGAGGAAGGAACACTGAAGCTTTCTTT. Protein: CASSPQGGRNTEAFF. The chain has TRBV7-2 and TRBJ1-1; a weak D match, TRBD1 (5 bases). Germline CDR1 SGHTA, CDR2 FQGNSA. V was shortened by 5 bases and J by 1 base, with 14 bases between the two germline ends. The CDR3 extends over 15 amino acids.

In this sample, this clone turned up a few times. The V call is TRBV14, the J call TRBJ1-2; weak D call: TRBD1 (5 bases). This CDR3 is 13 amino acids long. V was cut by 4 bases and J by 1 base, with 7 bases left in between. The germline gives CDR1 SGHDN, CDR2 FVKESK. DNA for the CDR3: TGTGCCAGCAGCCGGAGGGGTAACTATGGCTACACCTTC. It yields the protein CASSRRGNYGYTF.

The CDR3 DNA reads as TGCGCCAGCAGCTTCGGCAGGACTACTTCTAACTATGGCTACACCTTC. The encoded protein is CASSFGRTTSNYGYTF. The chain recombines TRBV5-1 with TRBJ1-2; no reliable D call. Between the trimmed V and J ends, which lost 2 bases and 0 bases, there was a span of 14 bases. The CDR3 runs 16 residues. In germline, CDR1 is SGHRS, CDR2 YFSETQ.

The J gene is TRBJ2-1, the V gene TRBV24-1; perhaps TRBD1 as D (5 bases). The CDR3 is made up of 16 amino acids. V shed 4 bases and J shed 7 bases, with 19 bases lying between them. The V gene's germline CDR1 is KGHDR and CDR2 SFDVKD. Written as DNA, the CDR3 is TGTGCCACCAGTGACCGTGCGTGGAAGGGGCGGAATGAGCAGTTCTTC. Its translation: CATSDRAWKGRNEQFF.

This chain joins TRBV7-9 and TRBJ1-1, with D possibly matching TRBD1 (5 bases). This CDR3 is 18 amino acids long. Trimming removed 2 bases from V and 4 bases from J, with 23 bases in between. Germline CDR1 SEHNR, CDR2 FQNEAQ (reference sequence). The CDR3 reads CASSLMQLMEGWTTEAFF. CDR3 coding DNA: TGTGCCAGCAGCTTAATGCAACTTATGGAGGGGTGGACCACTGAAGCTTTCTTT. Full variable domain (outside the CDR3, taken from reference TRBV7-9 and TRBJ1-1): DTGVSQNPRHKITKRGQNVTFRCDPISEHNRLYWYRQTLGQGPEFLTYFQNEAQLEKSRLLSDRFSAERPKGSFSTLEIQRTEQGDSAMYLCASSLMQLMEGWTTEAFFGQGTRLTVV.

The CDR3 spells CASRDSRNGGGYTF. For the CDR3, the DNA is TGTGCCAGCCGGGACAGTCGAAACGGGGGTGGCTACACCTTC. This chain joins TRBV6-5 and TRBJ1-2, with 7 bases identical to TRBD1. The CDR3 contains 14 residues. V was clipped by 8 bases and J by 7 bases; unmatched bases: 13. Germline assignment: CDR1 MNHEY and CDR2 SVGAGI.

V is TRBV2 and J is TRBJ2-4; TRBD1 might be the D (6 bases). The CDR3 runs 16 residues. Trimming cost V 4 bases and J 1 base, with 14 bases left between them. CDR1 SNHLY and CDR2 FYNNEI come from the germline V gene. DNA of the CDR3: TGTGCCAGCAGTGTACAGGGTAGTCGGGCCAAAAACATTCAGTACTTC. Amino acid sequence: CASSVQGSRAKNIQYF.

The chain carries TRBV7-2 and TRBJ1-2, with D maybe TRBD1 (6 bases). The germline V and J ends were trimmed by 6 bases and 10 bases, with 21 bases remaining between them. CDR1 SGHTA and CDR2 FQGNSA come from the germline V gene. The CDR3 has 14 residues. For the CDR3, the DNA is TGTGCCAGCAGTTCAATGGTAACAGGGTTTTTCTACACCTTC. Its translation is CASSSMVTGFFYTF.